The 22 T cell receptor beta chains in this list originate from one sample, sequenced in a study of blood T cell repertoires in COVID-19. Profiled with immunoSEQ multiplex PCR; TCRdb holds only in-frame clones, not every one. The profile shows about 80,000 clones, 80% of them singletons. The material sequenced was peripheral blood. Every receptor here comes from a middle-aged woman with active or convalescent COVID-19.

CDR3 amino acids: CASSLPWQGNEKLFF. The DNA for the CDR3 is TGTGCCAGCAGTTTACCGTGGCAGGGTAATGAAAAACTGTTTTTT. This chain links TRBV28 with TRBJ1-4; the D gene is possibly TRBD1 (5 bases). Germline V gene sequence: CDR1 MDHEN, CDR2 SYDVKM. This CDR3 spans 15 amino acids. V gave up 2 bases and J gave up 4 bases, with 11 bases separating them.

V gene TRBV5-1 combines with J gene TRBJ1-3, with TRBD1 identical over 7 bases. J lost 0 bases, V lost 4 bases, and 7 bases had no gene match. The CDR3 covers 16 residues. Germline V gene sequence: CDR1 SGHRS, CDR2 YFSETQ. CDR3 protein: CASSPGQSASGNTIYF. For the CDR3, the DNA is TGCGCCAGCAGCCCGGGACAGAGCGCCTCTGGAAACACCATATATTTT.

This clone occurred a few times. The genes are TRBV27 and TRBJ2-7; 8 nucleotides agree with TRBD2. CDR3 size: 15 residues. The germline CDR1 and CDR2 sequences are MNHEY and SMNVEV (reference sequence). With 2 bases clipped from V and 5 bases from J, the junction kept 8 bases outside the gene matches. In DNA form, the CDR3 reads TGTGCCAGCAGTTTAGGAGTCGGGAGGGCCCACGAGCAGTACTTC. Amino acid sequence: CASSLGVGRAHEQYF.

The rearrangement uses TRBV3-1 (or the pseudogene TRBV3-2) and TRBJ2-3; 7 bases are shared with TRBD1. The CDR3 consists of 16 residues. The germline V gene encodes CDR1 LGHDT and CDR2 YNNKEL (reference sequence). V trimming: 3 bases; J trimming: 3 bases; junction bases outside the gene matches: 9. CDR3 sequence (DNA): TGTGCCAGCAGCCACACGACAGGGTGGGGGACAGATACGCAGTATTTT. This codes for CASSHTTGWGTDTQYF.

A note on this clone: Other DNA sequences of this sample code for an identical CDR3. The chain carries TRBV10-2 and TRBJ2-7; TRBD1 is a possible D gene (6 bases). The V end was cut by 3 bases, the J end by 4 bases, with 7 bases between. The V gene's germline CDR1 is WSHSY and CDR2 SAAADI. CDR3 length: 12 amino acids. Here the CDR3 reads CASSDRGYEQYF. The CDR3 DNA follows: TGCGCCAGCAGTGATAGGGGGTACGAGCAGTACTTC.

The CDR3 region is CAASGVHEQYF. DNA of the CDR3: TGTGCCGCCTCAGGCGTCCACGAGCAGTACTTC. The rearrangement uses TRBV27 and TRBJ2-7; D gene unclear. The CDR3 contains 11 residues. Germline-derived CDR1 and CDR2 are MNHEY and SMNVEV (reference sequence). With 11 bases removed from V and 5 bases from J, the gap between germline ends came to 13 bases.

This clone was observed a single time. The chain carries TRBV6-5 and TRBJ1-2; 7 bases align to TRBD1. Looked up from germline, CDR1 is MNHEY and CDR2 is SVGAGI. The length of the CDR3 is 15 residues. With V trimmed by 5 bases and J by 4 bases, 10 bases remained unmatched. CDR3 bases: TGTGCCAGCAGTCTTCGACAGGGAGCGACCTATGGCTACACCTTC. As protein: CASSLRQGATYGYTF.

This chain connects TRBV20-1 to TRBJ2-7; D may be TRBD1 (5 bases). There are 11 residues in the CDR3. Trimming took off 3 bases at V and 5 bases at J, with 8 bases between the two ends. Germline V CDR1 and CDR2: DFQATT, SNEGSKA (reference sequence). The CDR3 sequence is CSASFRDEQYF. The CDR3 DNA reads TGCAGTGCTAGTTTCAGGGACGAGCAGTACTTC.

The chain combines TRBV6-5 with TRBJ2-7, with 11 bases lining up with TRBD1. J gave up 3 bases and V 7 bases, and 5 bases lay outside the gene matches. Germline assignment: CDR1 MNHEY and CDR2 SVGAGI. This CDR3 contains 14 residues. CDR3 bases: TGTGCCAGCACCCACGGGACAGGGGGCTACGAGCAGTACTTC. This gives the protein CASTHGTGGYEQYF.

On this clone itself: Additional DNA sequences in this sample encode the identical CDR3. This rearrangement joins TRBV19 to TRBJ1-1; no reliable D call. Per germline, CDR1 LNHDA and CDR2 SQIVND (reference sequence). Trimming removed 1 base from V and 5 bases from J, with 5 bases in between. The CDR3 covers 12 residues. CDR3 residues: CASSIGRTEAFF. CDR3 DNA: TGTGCCAGTAGTATAGGCCGGACTGAAGCTTTCTTT.

The chain combines TRBV7-9 with TRBJ1-5; D is unclear. The CDR3 totals 12 residues. With 8 bases removed from V and 5 bases from J, the gap between germline ends came to 10 bases. The V gene's germline CDR1 is SEHNR and CDR2 FQNEAQ (reference sequence). The CDR3 nucleotides are TGTGCCAGCTCGCGGGGAGATCAGCCCCAGCATTTT. Protein product: CASSRGDQPQHF.

This clone came up a few times. The rearrangement joins TRBV4-3 to TRBJ1-6; D perhaps matches TRBD1 (6 bases). This CDR3 has 17 residues. Trimming removed 0 bases from V and 6 bases from J, with 15 bases in between. Germline V lookup: CDR1 LGHNA, CDR2 YSLEER. The CDR3 coding sequence is TGCGCCAGCAGCCAAGAGCTGTTGGGGGCAAGTAATTCACCCCTCCACTTT. It encodes CASSQELLGASNSPLHF.

The chain employs TRBV10-3 and TRBJ1-2; 12 nucleotides match TRBD1. V lost 7 bases and J lost 3; bases outside the gene matches: 6. The CDR3 contains 15 residues. Germline V gene data show CDR1 as ENHRY and CDR2 as SYGVKD. The CDR3: CAITAGTGGYYGYTF. Here the CDR3 DNA reads TGTGCCATCACCGCCGGGACAGGGGGCTACTATGGCTACACCTTC.

The chain couples TRBV6-2 or TRBV6-3 to TRBJ2-5, with D possibly being TRBD2 (5 bases). In germline, CDR1 is MNHEY, CDR2 SVGEGT. There are 20 residues in the CDR3. The V gene lost 4 bases and the J gene lost 2 bases, with 29 bases spanning the gap. The CDR3 sequence is CASSFGSRWTHMRRQETQYF. CDR3 DNA: TGTGCCAGCAGTTTCGGATCAAGATGGACCCACATGAGGAGGCAAGAGACCCAGTACTTC.

The chain has TRBV9 and TRBJ1-1, with D unresolved. This CDR3 comprises 15 residues. Germline CDR1 and CDR2: SGDLS and YYNGEE. The ends were cut back, 0 bases at V and 2 bases at J, with 11 bases in the middle. CDR3 loop: CASSVAAVVNTEAFF. The CDR3 DNA follows: TGTGCCAGCAGCGTAGCTGCGGTGGTTAACACTGAAGCTTTCTTT.

This clone came up once. The chain joins TRBV24-1 to TRBJ2-3; TRBD1 agrees at 9 bases. Trimming removed 4 bases from V and 8 bases from J; junction bases left unmatched: 12. In germline, CDR1 is KGHDR, CDR2 SFDVKD. The CDR3 has 16 amino acids. The DNA of the CDR3 is TGTGCCACCAGTGACTTCCGGGACAGGGCCCCAGGTACGCAGTATTTT. This gives the protein CATSDFRDRAPGTQYF.

The chain uses TRBV7-2 and TRBJ2-5; TRBD2 might be the D (7 bases). Trimming took off 5 bases at V and 2 bases at J, with 12 bases between the two ends. CDR3 length equals 14 residues. The germline V gene has CDR1 SGHTA and CDR2 FQGNSA. For the CDR3, the DNA is TGTGCCAGCAGCAAGGGGGGGGCTCAAGAGACCCAGTACTTC. It yields the protein CASSKGGAQETQYF.

The chain links TRBV5-1 to TRBJ1-4, with D tentatively TRBD1 (5 bases). Trimming removed 7 bases from V and 4 bases from J, with 17 bases in between. The CDR3 is made up of 15 amino acids. Per germline, CDR1 SGHRS and CDR2 YFSETQ. The CDR3 coding sequence is TGCGCCAGCCGACTTCTGGGGGGGTTTAATGAAAAACTGTTTTTT. Translation gives CASRLLGGFNEKLFF.

The rearrangement uses TRBV27 and TRBJ1-5, with a weak D call TRBD1 (6 bases). The CDR3 spans 15 residues. V dropped 7 bases and J dropped 1 base, with 14 bases sitting between them. The V gene's germline CDR1 is MNHEY and CDR2 SMNVEV (reference sequence). The CDR3 sequence: CASMMAGASNQPQHF. The CDR3 nucleotides read TGTGCCAGCATGATGGCGGGGGCGAGCAATCAGCCCCAGCATTTT.

A single count supports this clone. The gene calls are TRBV24-1 and TRBJ1-5; maybe TRBD1 (5 bases). The CDR3 contains 14 residues. Germline-derived CDR1 and CDR2 are KGHDR and SFDVKD. With 9 bases removed from V and 6 bases from J, the gap between germline ends came to 17 bases. The CDR3 spells CATEYGGGSQPQHF. The CDR3 nucleotides read TGTGCCACCGAATATGGGGGGGGTAGTCAGCCCCAGCATTTT.

The chain has TRBV7-8 and TRBJ1-2; D is possibly TRBD1 (6 bases). The V gene's germline CDR1 is SGHVS and CDR2 FQNEAQ. The CDR3 is made up of 15 amino acids. V was shortened by 1 base and J by 4 bases, with 13 bases between the two germline ends. CDR3 residues: CASSLDRVVLYGYTF. The CDR3 nucleotides are TGTGCCAGCAGCTTAGACAGGGTAGTACTCTATGGCTACACCTTC.

This CDR3 is CASSWTDSNQPQHF. Here the CDR3 DNA reads TGTGCCAGCAGTTGGACAGATAGCAATCAGCCCCAGCATTTT. The chain uses TRBV2 and TRBJ1-5; possible D gene TRBD1, 6 bases. Looked up from germline, CDR1 is SNHLY and CDR2 is FYNNEI. V lost 5 bases to trimming and J lost 0 bases, with 8 bases between them. CDR3 length: 14 amino acids.